A selection of T cell receptor beta chains follows, all from one sample in a study of regulatory T cells in long-lasting Graves disease. Via MiXCR, TCRdb re-called the multiplex PCR reads, giving one row per CDR3 protein. The data contain over 300,000 distinct CDR3 sequences, roughly 15% of them singletons. This specimen was peripheral blood mononuclear cells (PBMCs), taken at new diagnosis, from a patient treated with antithyroid drugs. The receptors shown here come from a female donor with Graves disease. CDR3s include the opening cysteine and the closing phenylalanine or tryptophan. A D gene is named only where the DNA matches it firmly. A row's size may be missing; if present it is once, few, many or a size class.

J,V,size,D,DNA,CDR3
TRBJ2-1,TRBV7-9,-,TRBD2,TGTGCCAGCAGCTTACCGGGACTAGCGGTAAGCTCCTACAATGAGCAGTTCTTC,CASSLPGLAVSSYNEQFF
TRBJ1-1,TRBV3-1,many,-,TGTGCCAGCAGCCAAAGCCAGGAAGCTTTCTTT,CASSQSQEAFF
TRBJ1-3,TRBV9,-,TRBD1,TGTGCCAGCAGCTCACAGGGGGCTGCTGGAAACACCATATATTTT,CASSSQGAAGNTIYF
TRBJ1-5,TRBV7-2,many,-,TGTGCCAGCAGCTCCCGGGGTAGGGGATCGGGCAATCAGCCCCAGCATTTT,CASSSRGRGSGNQPQHF
TRBJ2-3,TRBV27,many,-,TGTGCCAGCAACCATCTCCCCGGGGTTAGCACAGATACGCAGTATTTT,CASNHLPGVSTDTQYF
TRBJ1-3,TRBV7-9,many,TRBD1,TGTGCCAGCAGCTTGGGACAGGCGATCTCTGGAAACACCATATATTTT,CASSLGQAISGNTIYF
TRBJ1-2,TRBV9,few,-,TGTGCCAGCAGCGCGCGGCCTACTACCCCCAAGAACGGCTACACCTTC,CASSARPTTPKNGYTF
TRBJ2-7,TRBV9,many,TRBD2,TGTGCCAAAATTTGGGGTACGCGGGAGGCCTCCTACGAGCAGTACTTC,CAKIWGTREASYEQYF
TRBJ2-1,TRBV5-6,many,-,TGTGCCAGCAGCCTGGACAGATTTTCCAATGAGCAGTTCTTC,CASSLDRFSNEQFF
TRBJ1-2,TRBV6-1,many,-,TGTGCCAGCAGTGAAATATGGATGGAGGGCTACACCTTC,CASSEIWMEGYTF
TRBJ2-4,TRBV6-1,many,-,TGTGCCAGCAGTGAAGGGCAGGGTCACATTCAGTACTTC,CASSEGQGHIQYF
TRBJ2-5,TRBV9,many,TRBD2,TGTGCCAGCAGCGTCGGGCTAGCGGGAACCACCAGGGGGGAGACCCAGTACTTC,CASSVGLAGTTRGETQYF
TRBJ2-7,TRBV11-2,many,TRBD1,TGTGCCAGCAGCTTAGTAAGGGGGCACACCTACGAGCAGTACTTC,CASSLVRGHTYEQYF
TRBJ2-5,TRBV20-1,few,-,TGCAGTGCCGGGACTTTACTCCAAGAGACCCAGTACTTC,CSAGTLLQETQYF
TRBJ2-2,TRBV6-1,many,-,TGTGCCAGCAGCGGGCTCGAGGGTGTAACCCTCTGGACCGGGGAGCTGTTTTTT,CASSGLEGVTLWTGELFF
TRBJ2-5,TRBV7-3,many,-,TGTGTCAGCAGCCCCACTCCGGGACCTAATCAAGAGACCCAGTACTTC,CVSSPTPGPNQETQYF
TRBJ2-1,TRBV7-6,few,TRBD1,TGTGCCAGCAGCTTGTCAGGGGGAACAGGTTACAATGAGCAGTTCTTC,CASSLSGGTGYNEQFF
TRBJ2-2,TRBV12-3/TRBV12-4,few,-,TGTGCCAGCAGCAGAAACACCGGGGAGCTGCTTTTT,CASSRNTGELLF
TRBJ2-7,TRBV6-2/TRBV6-3,many,-,TGTGCCAGCAGTCCCCTGAGGGGCCGCGAGCAGTACTTC,CASSPLRGREQYF
TRBJ1-1,TRBV30,many,-,TGTGCCTCCGACAGGTTGGACACTGAAGCTTTCTTT,CASDRLDTEAFF
TRBJ2-2,TRBV27,many,-,TGTGCCAGCAAAGAGCATAACACCGGGGAGCTGTTTTTT,CASKEHNTGELFF
TRBJ2-7,TRBV28,-,-,TGTGCCAGCAGTACTATTACAGGGCTCTACGAGCAGTACTTC,CASSTITGLYEQYF
TRBJ2-7,TRBV28,few,-,TGTGCCAGCAGTTTAATCCGGGACGAGCAGTACTTC,CASSLIRDEQYF
TRBJ1-2,TRBV5-1,many,-,TGCGCCAGCAGCTTGGGTACAGGCCGCTATGGCTACACCTTC,CASSLGTGRYGYTF
TRBJ2-2,TRBV5-8,few,-,TGTGCCAGCAGCTTGGTTATACAGGTCACCGGGGAGCTGTTTTTT,CASSLVIQVTGELFF